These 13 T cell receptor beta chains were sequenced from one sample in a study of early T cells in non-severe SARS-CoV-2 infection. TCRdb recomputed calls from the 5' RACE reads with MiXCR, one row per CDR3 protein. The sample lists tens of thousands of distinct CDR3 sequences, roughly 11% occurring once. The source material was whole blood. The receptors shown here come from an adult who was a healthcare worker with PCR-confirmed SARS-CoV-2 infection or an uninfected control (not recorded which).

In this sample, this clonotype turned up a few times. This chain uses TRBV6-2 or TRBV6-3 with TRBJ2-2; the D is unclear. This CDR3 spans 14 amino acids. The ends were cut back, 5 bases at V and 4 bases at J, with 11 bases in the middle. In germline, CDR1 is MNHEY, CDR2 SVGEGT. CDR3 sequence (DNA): TGTGCCAGCAGTAACGGGTACTTCACCGGGGAGCTGTTTTTT. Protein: CASSNGYFTGELFF.

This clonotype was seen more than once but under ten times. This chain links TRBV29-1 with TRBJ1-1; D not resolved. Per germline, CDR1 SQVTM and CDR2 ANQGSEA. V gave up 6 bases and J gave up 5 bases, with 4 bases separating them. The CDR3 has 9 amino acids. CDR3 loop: CSVGTEAFF. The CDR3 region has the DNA TGCAGCGTCGGAACTGAAGCTTTCTTT.

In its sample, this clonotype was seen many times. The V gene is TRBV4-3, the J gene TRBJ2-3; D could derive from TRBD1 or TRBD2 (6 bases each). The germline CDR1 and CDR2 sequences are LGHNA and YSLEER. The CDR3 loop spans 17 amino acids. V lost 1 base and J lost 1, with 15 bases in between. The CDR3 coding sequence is TGCGCCAGCAGCCAAGCCGCTTACGGGGGCGGCACAGATACGCAGTATTTT. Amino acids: CASSQAAYGGGTDTQYF.

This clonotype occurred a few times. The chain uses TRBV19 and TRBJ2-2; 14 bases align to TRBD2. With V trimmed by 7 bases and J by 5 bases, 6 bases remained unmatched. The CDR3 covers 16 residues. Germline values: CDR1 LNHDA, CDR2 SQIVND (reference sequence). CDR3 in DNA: TGTGCCAGTACCGGACTAGCGGGGGGTCGTACCGGGGAGCTGTTTTTT. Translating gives CASTGLAGGRTGELFF.

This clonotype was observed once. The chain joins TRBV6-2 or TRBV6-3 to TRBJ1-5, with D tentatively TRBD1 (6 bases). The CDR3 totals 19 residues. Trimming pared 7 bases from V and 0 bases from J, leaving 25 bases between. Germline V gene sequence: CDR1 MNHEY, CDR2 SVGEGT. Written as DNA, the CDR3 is TGTGCCAGCACCAACGGGTGGACAGAGTGGGGATATAGCAATCAGCCCCAGCATTTT. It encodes CASTNGWTEWGYSNQPQHF.

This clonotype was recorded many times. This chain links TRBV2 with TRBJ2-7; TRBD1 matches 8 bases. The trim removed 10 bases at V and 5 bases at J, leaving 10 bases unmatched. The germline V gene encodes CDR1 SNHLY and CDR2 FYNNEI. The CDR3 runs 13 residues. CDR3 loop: CATQPGQADEQYF. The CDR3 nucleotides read TGTGCCACACAACCGGGACAGGCGGACGAGCAGTACTTC.

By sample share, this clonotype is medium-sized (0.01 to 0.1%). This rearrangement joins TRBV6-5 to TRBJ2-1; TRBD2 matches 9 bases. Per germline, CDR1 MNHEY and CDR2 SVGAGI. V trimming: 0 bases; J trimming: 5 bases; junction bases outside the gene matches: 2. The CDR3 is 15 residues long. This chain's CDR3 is CASSYSTSGHNEQFF. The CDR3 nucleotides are TGTGCCAGCAGTTACTCGACTAGCGGACACAATGAGCAGTTCTTC.

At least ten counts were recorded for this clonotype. CDR3 protein: CATRGYNSYEQYF. CDR3 bases: TGTGCCACCCGGGGCTACAACTCCTACGAGCAGTACTTC. The chain combines TRBV10-3 with TRBJ2-7, with D possibly being TRBD1 or TRBD2 (5 bases each). The CDR3 contains 13 residues. Looked up from germline, CDR1 is ENHRY and CDR2 is SYGVKD. V shed 10 bases and J shed 0 bases, with 13 bases lying between them.

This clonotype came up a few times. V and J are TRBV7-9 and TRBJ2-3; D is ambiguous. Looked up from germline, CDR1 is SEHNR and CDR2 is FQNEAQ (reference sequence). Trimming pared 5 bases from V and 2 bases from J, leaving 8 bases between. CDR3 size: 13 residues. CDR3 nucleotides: TGTGCCAGCAGCCCCACGATCACAGATACGCAGTATTTT. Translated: CASSPTITDTQYF.

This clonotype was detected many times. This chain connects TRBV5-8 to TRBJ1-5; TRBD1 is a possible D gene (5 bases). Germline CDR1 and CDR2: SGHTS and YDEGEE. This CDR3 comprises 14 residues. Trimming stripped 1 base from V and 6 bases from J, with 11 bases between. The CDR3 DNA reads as TGTGCCAGCAGCTTGTGGGGGAGCGGTCAGCCCCAGCATTTT. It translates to CASSLWGSGQPQHF.

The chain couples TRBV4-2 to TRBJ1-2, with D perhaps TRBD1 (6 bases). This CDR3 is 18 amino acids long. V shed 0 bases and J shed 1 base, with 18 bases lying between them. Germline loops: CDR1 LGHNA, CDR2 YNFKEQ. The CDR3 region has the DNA TGTGCCAGCAGCCAAGATAACGGGAGGACAGCCGTTAACTATGGCTACACCTTC. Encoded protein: CASSQDNGRTAVNYGYTF.

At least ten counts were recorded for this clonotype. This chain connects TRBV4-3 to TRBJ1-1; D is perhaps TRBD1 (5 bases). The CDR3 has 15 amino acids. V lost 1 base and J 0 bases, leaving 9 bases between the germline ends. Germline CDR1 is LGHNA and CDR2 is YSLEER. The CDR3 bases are TGCGCCAGCAGCCAAGTTGGGGCCATGAACACTGAAGCTTTCTTT. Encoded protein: CASSQVGAMNTEAFF.

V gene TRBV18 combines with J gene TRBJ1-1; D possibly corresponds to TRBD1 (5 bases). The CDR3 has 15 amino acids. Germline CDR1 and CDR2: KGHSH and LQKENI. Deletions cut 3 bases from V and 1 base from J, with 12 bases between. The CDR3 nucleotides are TGTGCCAGCTCACCCGGTTTTCAGGGGAACACTGAAGCTTTCTTT. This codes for CASSPGFQGNTEAFF.